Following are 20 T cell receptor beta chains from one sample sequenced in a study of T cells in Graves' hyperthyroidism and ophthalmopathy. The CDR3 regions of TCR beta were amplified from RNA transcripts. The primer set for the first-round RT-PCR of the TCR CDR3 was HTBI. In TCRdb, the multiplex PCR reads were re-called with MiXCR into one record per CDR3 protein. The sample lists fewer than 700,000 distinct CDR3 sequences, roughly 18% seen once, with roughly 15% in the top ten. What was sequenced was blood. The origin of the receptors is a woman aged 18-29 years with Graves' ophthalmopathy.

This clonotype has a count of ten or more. CDR3 sequence reads: CASSLLQGAFF. The CDR3 DNA is TGTGCCAGCAGCTTACTCCAGGGAGCTTTCTTT. The rearrangement links TRBV7-2 to TRBJ1-1, with D tentatively TRBD1 (5 bases). Trimming removed 2 bases from V and 10 bases from J, with 8 bases in between. Per germline, CDR1 SGHTA and CDR2 FQGNSA. The CDR3 is 11 amino acids. The variable domain in full, completed from reference TRBV7-2 and TRBJ1-1, reads GAGVSQSPSNKVTEKGKDVELRCDPISGHTALYWYRQSLGQGLEFLIYFQGNSAPDKSGLPSDRFSAERTGGSVSTLTIQRTQQEDSAVYLCASSLLQGAFFGQGTRLTVV.

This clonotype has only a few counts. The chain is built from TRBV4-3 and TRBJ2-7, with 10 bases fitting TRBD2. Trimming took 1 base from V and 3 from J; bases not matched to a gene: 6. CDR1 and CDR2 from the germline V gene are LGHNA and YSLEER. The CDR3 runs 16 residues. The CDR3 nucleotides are TGCGCCAGCAGCCAAGCTTTAGCGGGAGGTTACTACGAGCAGTACTTC. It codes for CASSQALAGGYYEQYF.

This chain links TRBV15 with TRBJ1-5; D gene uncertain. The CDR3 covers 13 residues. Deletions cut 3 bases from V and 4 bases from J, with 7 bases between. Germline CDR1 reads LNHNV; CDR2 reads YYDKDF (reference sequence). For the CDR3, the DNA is TGTGCCACCAGCAGTGGTTATAATCAGCCCCAGCATTTT. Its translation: CATSSGYNQPQHF.

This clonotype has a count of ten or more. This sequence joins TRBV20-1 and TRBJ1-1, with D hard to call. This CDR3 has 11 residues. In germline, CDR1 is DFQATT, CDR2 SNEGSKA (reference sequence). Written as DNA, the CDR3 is TGCGCCGAAGCAGGAAGCACTGAAGCTTTCTTT. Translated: CAEAGSTEAFF.

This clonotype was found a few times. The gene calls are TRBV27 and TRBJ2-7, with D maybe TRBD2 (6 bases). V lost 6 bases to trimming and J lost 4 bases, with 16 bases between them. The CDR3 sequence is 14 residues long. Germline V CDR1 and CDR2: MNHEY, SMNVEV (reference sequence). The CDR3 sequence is CASSPSDRSYEQYF. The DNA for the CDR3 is TGTGCCAGCAGCCCTAGCGACCGGTCTTACGAGCAGTACTTC.

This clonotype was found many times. CDR3 protein: CAWLRDRSYNEQFF. In DNA form, the CDR3 reads TGTGCCTGGCTCCGGGACAGGTCCTACAATGAGCAGTTCTTC. V usage is TRBV30 and J usage is TRBJ2-1, with TRBD1 matching 8 bases. V lost 5 bases, J lost 1 base, and 4 bases stayed unmatched. This CDR3 spans 14 amino acids. CDR1 and CDR2 from the germline V gene are GTSNPN and SVGIG (reference sequence).

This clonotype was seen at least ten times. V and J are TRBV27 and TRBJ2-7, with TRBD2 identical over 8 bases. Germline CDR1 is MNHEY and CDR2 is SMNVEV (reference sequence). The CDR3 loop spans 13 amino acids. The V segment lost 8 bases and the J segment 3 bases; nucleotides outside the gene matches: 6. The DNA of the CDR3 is TGTGCCAGCCGACGGGGGGGAGGCTACGAGCAGTACTTC. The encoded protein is CASRRGGGYEQYF.

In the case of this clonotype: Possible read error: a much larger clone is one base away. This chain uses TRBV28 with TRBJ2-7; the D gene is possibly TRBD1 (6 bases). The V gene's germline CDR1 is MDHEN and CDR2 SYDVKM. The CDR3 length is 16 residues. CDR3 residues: CAGSSRTPRGTYEQYF. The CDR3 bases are TGTGCCGGCAGTTCCCGAACCCCCAGGGGAACCTACGAGCAGTACTTC.

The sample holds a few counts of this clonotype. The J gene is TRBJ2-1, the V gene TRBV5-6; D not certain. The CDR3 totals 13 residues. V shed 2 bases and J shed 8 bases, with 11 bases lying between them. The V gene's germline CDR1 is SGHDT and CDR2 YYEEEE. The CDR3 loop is CASSFRILHEQFF. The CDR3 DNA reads TGTGCCAGCAGCTTTAGGATCCTACATGAGCAGTTCTTC. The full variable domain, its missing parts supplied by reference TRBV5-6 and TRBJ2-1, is DAGVTQSPTHLIKTRGQQVTLRCSPKSGHDTVSWYQQALGQGPQFIFQYYEEEERQRGNFPDRFSGHQFPNYSSELNVNALLLGDSALYLCASSFRILHEQFFGPGTRLTVL.

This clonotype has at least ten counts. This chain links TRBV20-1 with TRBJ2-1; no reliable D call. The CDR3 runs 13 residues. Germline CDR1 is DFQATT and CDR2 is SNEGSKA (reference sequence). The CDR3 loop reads CIASRDSLDEQFF. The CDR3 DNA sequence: TGCATCGCATCTAGGGATAGTTTGGATGAGCAGTTCTTC.

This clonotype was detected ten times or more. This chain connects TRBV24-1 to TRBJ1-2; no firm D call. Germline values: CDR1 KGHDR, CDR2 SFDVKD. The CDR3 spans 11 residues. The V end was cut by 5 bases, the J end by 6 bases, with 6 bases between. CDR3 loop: CATSGADGYTF. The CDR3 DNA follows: TGTGCCACCAGTGGGGCTGATGGCTACACCTTC.

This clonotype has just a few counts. CDR3 region: CATSRVSGDYYEQYF. The CDR3 nucleotides read TGTGCCACCAGCAGAGTGAGCGGGGATTACTACGAGCAGTACTTC. This sequence joins TRBV15 and TRBJ2-7; the match to TRBD2 covers 7 bases. CDR1 is LNHNV and CDR2 is YYDKDF in the germline V gene (reference sequence). The CDR3 spans 15 residues. V was clipped by 1 base and J by 3 bases; unmatched bases: 6.

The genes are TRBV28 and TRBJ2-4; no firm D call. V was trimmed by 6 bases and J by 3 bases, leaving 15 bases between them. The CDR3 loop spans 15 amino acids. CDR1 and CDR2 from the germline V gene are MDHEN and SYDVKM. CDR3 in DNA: TGTGCCAGCAGGGCTCTGGATGGCTTCAAAAACATTCAGTACTTC. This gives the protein CASRALDGFKNIQYF.

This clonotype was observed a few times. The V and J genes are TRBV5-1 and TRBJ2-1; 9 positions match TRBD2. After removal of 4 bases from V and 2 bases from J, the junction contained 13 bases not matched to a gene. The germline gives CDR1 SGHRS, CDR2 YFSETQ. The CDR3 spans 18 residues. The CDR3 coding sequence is TGCGCCAGCAGCCAGAAAACGGGGGGGACTAGCACCTACAATGAGCAGTTCTTC. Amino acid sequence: CASSQKTGGTSTYNEQFF. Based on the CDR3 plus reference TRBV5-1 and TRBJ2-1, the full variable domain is KAGVTQTPRYLIKTRGQQVTLSCSPISGHRSVSWYQQTPGQGLQFLFEYFSETQRNKGNFPGRFSGRQFSNSRSEMNVSTLELGDSALYLCASSQKTGGTSTYNEQFFGPGTRLTVL.

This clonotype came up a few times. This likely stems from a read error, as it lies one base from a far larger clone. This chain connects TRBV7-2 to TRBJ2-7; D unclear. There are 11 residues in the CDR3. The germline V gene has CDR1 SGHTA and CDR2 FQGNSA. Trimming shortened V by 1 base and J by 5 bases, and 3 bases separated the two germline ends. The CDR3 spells CASSLENEQYF. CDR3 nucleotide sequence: TGTGCCAGCAGCTTAGAAAACGAGCAGTACTTC.

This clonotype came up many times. Written as DNA, the CDR3 is TGTGCCAGCAGTGATGCCGGGACTAGCACCAACTACCTCACAGATACGCAGTATTTT. This translates into CASSDAGTSTNYLTDTQYF. The chain employs TRBV2 and TRBJ2-3; 9 bases align to TRBD2. The CDR3 length is 19 residues. Germline CDR1 SNHLY, CDR2 FYNNEI. Trimming at V came to 3 bases and at J to 2 bases, leaving 15 bases not matched to a gene.

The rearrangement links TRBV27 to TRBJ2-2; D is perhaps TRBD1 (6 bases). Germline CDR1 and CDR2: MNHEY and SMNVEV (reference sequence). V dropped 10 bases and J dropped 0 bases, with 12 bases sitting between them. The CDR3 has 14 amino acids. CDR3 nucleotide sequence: TGTGCCACCAAGGGGGACCCGAACACCGGGGAGCTGTTTTTT. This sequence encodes CATKGDPNTGELFF.

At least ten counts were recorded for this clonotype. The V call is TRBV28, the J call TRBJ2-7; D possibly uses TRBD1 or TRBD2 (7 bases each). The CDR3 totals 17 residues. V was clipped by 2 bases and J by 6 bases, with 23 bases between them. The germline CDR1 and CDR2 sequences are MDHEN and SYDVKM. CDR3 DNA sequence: TGTGCCAGCAGTTTACGCCCCCGGGCACCAGGGGGGGGCGAGCAGTACTTC. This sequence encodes CASSLRPRAPGGGEQYF.

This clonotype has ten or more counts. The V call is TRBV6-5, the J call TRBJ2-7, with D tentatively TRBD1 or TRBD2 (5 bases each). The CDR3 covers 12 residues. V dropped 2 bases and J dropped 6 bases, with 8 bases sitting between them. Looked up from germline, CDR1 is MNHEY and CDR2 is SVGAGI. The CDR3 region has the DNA TGTGCCAGCAGTTACGACGGGGCCGAGCAGTACTTC. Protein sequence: CASSYDGAEQYF.

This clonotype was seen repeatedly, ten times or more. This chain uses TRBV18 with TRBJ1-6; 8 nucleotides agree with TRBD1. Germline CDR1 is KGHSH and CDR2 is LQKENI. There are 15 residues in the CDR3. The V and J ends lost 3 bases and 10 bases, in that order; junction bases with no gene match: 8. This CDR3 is CASSPGQGSGSPLHF. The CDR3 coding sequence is TGTGCCAGCTCACCCGGACAGGGATCAGGCTCACCCCTCCACTTT.